The rows below give T cell receptor beta chains drawn from one sample of a study of blood T cell repertoires in COVID-19. The data were produced by immunoSEQ multiplex PCR, yet TCRdb's version contains in-frame clones alone and is incomplete. This table has approximately 130,000 clones, around 83% appearing once. Sequenced input: PBMCs or T cells enriched from blood (not recorded which). The receptors were gathered from a man aged 30 to 45 who had recovered from COVID-19. The CDR3 runs from the conserved cysteine through the conserved F or W. A D gene is named only where the DNA matches it firmly. Where a row states a size, it is once, few, many or the class of an expanded clone; other rows omit it.

clone_size j_call cdr3_length v_call d_call cdr3_aa cdr3_nt
NA TRBJ2-5 11 TRBV12-3/TRBV12-4 NA CASTFQETQYF TGTGCCAGCACCTTTCAAGAGACCCAGTACTTC
NA TRBJ2-7 14 TRBV19 NA CASSIKQGGAEQYF TGTGCCAGTAGTATAAAGCAGGGAGGCGCCGAGCAGTACTTC
NA TRBJ2-7 13 TRBV29-1 NA CSVTTGYSYEQYF TGCAGCGTGACCACAGGGTACTCCTACGAGCAGTACTTC
few TRBJ1-1 14 TRBV5-1 NA CASPPIGGNTEAFF TGCGCCAGCCCGCCGATAGGAGGGAACACTGAAGCTTTCTTT
NA TRBJ2-3 16 TRBV5-1 TRBD2 CASSREGLAGGYTQYF TGCGCCAGCAGCCGTGAGGGACTAGCGGGGGGTTATACGCAGTATTTT
NA TRBJ1-1 16 TRBV6-5 NA CASSYSTAWGETEAFF TGTGCCAGCAGTTACTCTACGGCTTGGGGGGAGACTGAAGCTTTCTTT
NA TRBJ2-2 13 TRBV11-2 NA CAFPTAATGELFF TGTGCTTTTCCGACTGCAGCAACCGGGGAGCTGTTTTTT
once TRBJ2-3 15 TRBV5-6 TRBD2 CASSRIAGGSDTQYF TGTGCCAGCAGCAGAATAGCGGGGGGCTCAGATACGCAGTATTTT
NA TRBJ1-4 15 TRBV19 TRBD1 CASSLRTGGDEKLFF TGTGCCAGTAGTCTCCGGACAGGGGGCGATGAAAAACTGTTTTTT
NA TRBJ2-1 18 TRBV11-3 NA CASSPHEGLSGTYNEQFF TGTGCCAGCAGCCCCCATGAAGGGTTGAGCGGAACCTACAATGAGCAGTTCTTC
NA TRBJ1-6 16 TRBV2 TRBD1 CASSFRTGGFNSPLHF TGTGCCAGCAGTTTTAGGACAGGGGGTTTTAATTCACCCCTCCACTTT
NA TRBJ2-7 14 TRBV19 NA CASSLRTYLPEQYF TGTGCCAGTAGTCTCCGGACTTACCTTCCCGAGCAGTACTTC
NA TRBJ2-3 15 TRBV5-1 TRBD2 CASSFSSGGADTQYF TGCGCCAGCAGCTTTTCTAGCGGGGGAGCAGATACGCAGTATTTT
NA TRBJ2-1 12 TRBV19 NA CASSGADNEQFF TGTGCCAGTAGCGGAGCTGACAATGAGCAGTTCTTC
NA TRBJ1-5 14 TRBV5-6 TRBD1 CASSPGQGNQPQHF TGTGCCAGCAGCCCCGGACAGGGCAATCAGCCCCAGCATTTT